The subject of this entry is one T cell receptor (beta chain). The antigen this receptor binds is unknown. Base qualities are not recorded, but no much larger clone differs from it by a single base. This sample is drawn from a study of cytomegalovirus exposure and HLA in healthy donors (dated by TCRdb to the late 2010s). About the full investigation: An earlier analysis of some 600 of the donors reported approximately 280 Gb of sequence data and approximately 120 million unique TCR beta sequences obtained from around 180 million T cells. An early release that covered several hundred HLA-typed donors contained approximately 300 gigabases of sequencing data and tens of millions of unique TCR sequences. Among the approximately 420 genotyped donors, 81% belonged to the genetic ancestry cluster associated with self-reported Caucasian donors. The study was designed to test whether signatures of past pathogen exposure could be identified by cataloging public T cell receptors. The study profiled the T cell repertoires of hundreds of subjects by immunosequencing and related them to cytomegalovirus serostatus. Along with the roughly 710-subject first cohort, a separate validation cohort of 120 different subjects was used. To predict cytomegalovirus infection status, the study brought together high-throughput TCR immunosequencing, statistical association of individual TCRs with disease status, and machine learning. In a later analysis, previously published TCR beta repertoires from several hundred donors were re-analyzed and high-resolution HLA genotyping was added so that TCR occurrence patterns could be studied. The later analysis used no new phenotypic data to find candidate immune exposures, relying instead on TCR beta sequences and their occurrence across donors. An earlier analysis of nearly 600 of the donors applied high-throughput TCR beta sequencing to assess whether each TCR beta V gene segment acted as functional or pseudogenic. Donor age, sex, ethnicity and CMV serostatus were compiled alongside the repertoire data. Genome-wide SNP genotypes for about 65% of the roughly 700 donors were used in a later genetic analysis, which treated that subset as a discovery cohort. Every repertoire in the discovery cohort had been generated on one and the same sequencing platform. HLA typing included class I and class II loci at four-digit resolution. Typing coverage varied by locus: roughly 620-640 donors for A, B, C, DRB1 and DQB1; roughly 510 for DQA1; over 600 for DPA1; approximately 470 for DPB1. Because of strong linkage in the cohort, 4 to 6 DR-DQ haplotypes were treated as single units for association and clustering. Among roughly 400 genotyped donors of the cohort, an average of approximately 220,000 unique TCR beta nucleotide sequences was sequenced per donor, of which 15% to 20% were non-productive.

The full study reports these points: According to a later analysis, most CMV-associated TCR beta chains appeared to be HLA-restricted, and the HLA associations seemed to be driven largely by CMV exposure. Strong co-occurrence of HLA alleles, especially DR and DQ, made assigning TCR associations to individual alleles difficult. A further reported finding was that TCR beta sequences accurately predicted the HLA-A and HLA-B alleles for most subjects in the first cohort. In vitro tests confirmed that three of the cytomegalovirus-associated TCR beta chains recognize cytomegalovirus antigens. This cohort had only TCR beta chains sequenced, and the lack of alpha or paired-chain data limited which features could be detected. In a later genetic analysis, fewer N-insertions in productive TCRs were reported among donors in an Asian-associated ancestry cluster than the 666-donor mean. A cluster of highly shared sequence variants was judged likely to represent a technical artifact of the sequencing pipeline. Presence/absence analyses assumed roughly uniform sequencing depth across donors, an assumption that may not hold. The classifier was reported to diagnose cytomegalovirus status with high specificity and sensitivity in both the original cohort and the validation cohort. The 87-base-pair reads could not distinguish some IMGT-functional V segments, including TRBV6-2 and TRBV6-3, so those segments were excluded. An association between a missense DCLRE1C variant and V-gene and J-gene trimming of TCR beta chains was found in a later genetic analysis and replicated in an independent cohort. Most TCR sequences were seen in very few donors, while some public TCRs were found in many individuals. In a later analysis, the rate of TCR association differed among HLA loci, with DRB1 alleles having the most associated TCRs and HLA-C alleles having the fewest. HLA typing was unavailable for some donors at each locus, so association tests used only the typed subset. In a later analysis, HLA-associated TCR beta chains showed more clonal expansion and lower generation probabilities than non-associated chains that were equally common. An earlier analysis of some 560 of the donors showed that most TCR beta V segments appeared in productive rearrangements either about 90% or about 30% of the time, which broadly matched IMGT annotations. The authors suggested that the approach could potentially be generalized to other disease states and immunological phenotypes. In a later analysis, several top co-occurrence clusters were reported to appear linked to parvovirus B19, influenza, CMV and Epstein-Barr virus. Immune exposure information for the cohort was limited to CMV serostatus. In a later analysis, around 17,000 TCR beta sequences were associated with specific HLA alleles at a false discovery rate of 0.05. The study gave a list of 150 to 200 TCR beta chains associated with cytomegalovirus. Some 16 rarely observed V segments, including chromosome 9 orphons, were excluded from the earlier analysis of about 600 of the donors because counts were too low. Linkage disequilibrium might explain the correlated functional status among segregating V segments, but an unknown experimental factor could not be excluded.

Including cysteine and phenylalanine, the CDR3 has 17 amino acids. Here the CDR3 DNA is all that survives: 51 bases in frame from base 1. V is shortened by 0 bases, J by 0 bases, and the region joining them spans 10 bases. The germline V gene supplies CDR1 SGHDT and CDR2 YYEEEE. In total, roughly 670 healthy bone marrow donors made up the cohort. At the time of sampling, all cohort members were nominally healthy, though unrecorded immune exposures were likely present. The donor was CMV seronegative and belonged to the group of over 350 seronegative cohort members. A peripheral blood sample was collected from each donor, and TCR beta sequencing was performed on peripheral blood mononuclear cells. Genomic DNA extraction from the blood cell samples was performed with the Qiagen DNeasy Blood Extraction Kit. Preparation of the library involved the immunoSEQ multiplex PCR assay. A mixture of 60 forward primers for TCR Vbeta segments and 13 reverse primers for TCR Jbeta segments was used in the multiplex PCR. A multiplex PCR assay on genomic DNA amplified the CDR3 region of rearranged TCR beta genes. On the Illumina HiSeq System, the amplified TCR beta libraries were sequenced as 87-base-pair reads. On the authors' methods: Across the 700 or so repertoires, a later analysis counted roughly 77 million unique TCR beta chains, about 10 million of which were shared by at least two donors. Raw reads were error-corrected and collapsed into unique sequences by a nearest-neighbor algorithm in which closely related sequences were merged to remove PCR and sequencing errors. V, D and J gene segments were assigned by aligning CDR3 sequences to IMGT reference sequences. For a sequence to be retained, a match of at least six nucleotides to both a V gene segment and a J gene segment was required. A rearrangement counted as productive if the CDR3 had no stop codons and remained in frame with V and J, and every other rearrangement counted as non-productive. CDR3 was defined according to IMGT convention as the region running from the second conserved V-encoded cysteine to the conserved J-encoded phenylalanine. The earlier analysis of approximately 590 of the donors excluded any sequence lacking an unambiguous match to a single V gene segment. An earlier analysis of a few hundred of the donors called V segments functional above 56.7% productive rearrangements and segregating when the between-donor standard deviation exceeded 5%. A statistical classification framework was developed to diagnose cytomegalovirus status using the catalog of TCR beta chain sequences. In a later analysis, TCR nucleotide sequences were compared against IMGT/GENE-DB human TR gene sequences so that V and J genes could be assigned. Using the TCRdist pipeline, a later analysis assigned CDR3 sequences along with most-parsimonious VDJ recombination scenarios. A later analysis defined each TCR beta chain by its CDR3 amino acid sequence plus V-gene family, and excluded reads lacking a unique V-gene family. In a later analysis, 500 to 650 highly shared, low-generation-probability nucleotide sequences were removed to address suspected cross-contamination and a sequencing artifact. A later analysis calculated a clonal expansion index for each public chain from normalized within-repertoire ranks of inferred template counts. Generation probabilities in a later analysis came from a VDJ recombination model fitted to out-of-frame rearrangements, and those results were checked against IGoR. A later analysis scored TCR-TCR, TCR-HLA and TCR-CMV co-occurrence with hypergeometric tests, applying a repertoire-size bias correction to TCR pairs. In a later analysis, false discovery rates were estimated by permuting HLA or CMV assignments 20 times. A later analysis grouped co-occurring TCRs with DBSCAN, adding TCRdist sequence similarity when clustering within HLA-allele-positive subsets. Repertoires with fewer than 30,000 or more than 120,000 public chains were left out of co-occurrence clustering, as were several repertoires with anomalous nucleotide sharing. TCRdb provides this immuneACCESS table in a form limited to in-frame rearrangements. Some clones are lacking; in checked studies, under half of them reflect an unresolved V gene, and why the rest are absent is not known. V and J calls and clone size are given by that table; D and trimming were obtained from the DNA. The sample contains about 140,000 clones, around 79% of them found a single time. The ten largest clones represent 3% to 4% of the sample.

Recombination connected TRBV5-6 to TRBJ2-6; TRBD2 is a possible D gene, resting on 6 matching bases. Sequenced sample: PBMCs. The TCR sequence derives from a female donor in good health and CMV-seronegative. The bases are TGTGCCAGCAGCTTGGAATTCGGGAGCTCTGGGGCCAACGTCCTGACTTTC. The resulting protein is CASSLEFGSSGANVLTF.